This T cell receptor beta chain emerged from a study of cytomegalovirus exposure and HLA in healthy donors. The PCR used 60 Vbeta and 13 Jbeta primers. Under the authors' procedure: The count from a later analysis was 65 million to 90 million unique TCR beta chains, around 10 million of them shared. TCRdb's copy holds only in-frame clones and misses some; the assay was immunoSEQ multiplex PCR. That table furnishes V, J and clone size, whereas the DNA furnished D and trimming. The table includes under 200,000 clones, about an eighth detected once. Germline CDR1 MGHRA, CDR2 YSYEKL. Trimming at V came to 0 bases and at J to 7 bases, leaving 9 bases not matched to a gene. The CDR3 spans 17 residues. Study conclusions and caveats: Upon later analysis, HLA-associated TCR beta chains proved more clonally expanded than other, equally common chains.

This clone was detected only a few times. Its cognate antigen is unknown. This TCR came from a man aged 50-60 years in good health and CMV-seropositive. The sequenced sample consisted of PBMCs. The chain recombines TRBV4-1 with TRBJ2-3; 11 positions match TRBD2. The CDR3 nucleotides read TGCGCCAGCAGCCAAGATTCCCTAGCGGGGGGTTGGCATACGCAGTATTTT. The encoded protein is CASSQDSLAGGWHTQYF.